These T cell receptor beta chains were read from a single sample in a study of metastatic and nonmetastatic thyroid tumors. TCRdb re-clonotyped the PCR reads through MiXCR. The sample contains more than 20,000 clones, roughly 12% of which appear only once. Source material: blood. The receptors here all came from a female donor with papillary thyroid cancer or a benign thyroid nodule (not recorded which). Some clones in this sample may be carry-over from other donors' samples. Each CDR3 is given with its conserved first and last residue. D genes are given only for firm matches. Where a row states a size, it is once, few, many or the class of an expanded clone; other rows omit it.

V: TRBV20-1
J: TRBJ2-7
size: once
length: 14
D: -
CDR3: CSAHRWDSLNEQYF
DNA: TGCAGTGCCCACCGGTGGGACTCATTAAACGAGCAGTACTTC

V: TRBV2
J: TRBJ1-2
size: -
length: 15
D: -
CDR3: CASSHLVHGNYGYTF
DNA: TGTGCCAGCAGTCATCTCGTACATGGAAACTATGGCTACACCTTC

V: TRBV20-1
J: TRBJ2-7
size: many
length: 15
D: TRBD2
CDR3: CSGDSRSSGGYEQYF
DNA: TGCAGTGGAGATTCGAGGTCTAGCGGGGGCTACGAGCAGTACTTC

V: TRBV7-8
J: TRBJ2-1
size: few
length: 13
D: -
CDR3: CASSFDWDNEQFF
DNA: TGTGCCAGCAGCTTCGACTGGGACAATGAGCAGTTCTTC

V: TRBV6-1
J: TRBJ1-2
size: medium-sized
length: 12
D: TRBD1
CDR3: CASREIPGQSFF
DNA: TGTGCCAGCAGGGAAATTCCGGGACAGTCATTCTTC

V: TRBV28
J: TRBJ1-5
size: few
length: 15
D: TRBD1
CDR3: CASSLGQGFHQPQHF
DNA: TGTGCCAGCAGTTTGGGACAGGGGTTCCATCAGCCCCAGCATTTT

V: TRBV19
J: TRBJ2-7
size: -
length: 16
D: -
CDR3: CASSSMAGSRTYDQYF
DNA: TGTGCCAGTAGTTCCATGGCAGGTTCTAGGACCTATGATCAGTACTTC

V: TRBV10-2
J: TRBJ2-2
size: many
length: 16
D: -
CDR3: CASTPYKDRNTGELFF
DNA: TGCGCCAGCACCCCTTATAAGGACAGGAACACCGGGGAGCTGTTTTTT

V: TRBV4-1
J: TRBJ1-1
size: many
length: 16
D: -
CDR3: CASSQEGLGWNTEAFF
DNA: TGCGCCAGCAGCCAAGAGGGGCTGGGGTGGAACACTGAAGCTTTCTTT

V: TRBV5-6
J: TRBJ2-5
size: many
length: 13
D: -
CDR3: CASSLGEVETQYF
DNA: TGTGCCAGCAGCTTGGGTGAGGTGGAGACCCAGTACTTC

V: TRBV27
J: TRBJ2-5
size: many
length: 13
D: -
CDR3: CASSFGKQETQYF
DNA: TGTGCCAGCAGTTTCGGGAAACAAGAGACCCAGTACTTC

V: TRBV30
J: TRBJ2-2
size: -
length: 12
D: -
CDR3: CSWSLNTGELFF
DNA: TGTTCCTGGAGTCTGAACACCGGGGAGCTGTTTTTT

V: TRBV4-2
J: TRBJ2-7
size: many
length: 13
D: -
CDR3: CASSHREVYEQYF
DNA: TGTGCCAGCAGCCACAGGGAAGTATACGAGCAGTACTTC

V: TRBV29-1
J: TRBJ1-2
size: many
length: 12
D: -
CDR3: CSVGEQDYGYTF
DNA: TGCAGCGTTGGCGAACAGGACTATGGCTACACCTTC

V: TRBV5-1
J: TRBJ2-7
size: -
length: 15
D: TRBD2
CDR3: CASRQRGIAGAEQYF
DNA: TGCGCCAGCAGACAAAGAGGAATAGCGGGTGCCGAGCAGTACTTC

V: TRBV19
J: TRBJ1-1
size: many
length: 15
D: -
CDR3: CASTTADRKGTEAFF
DNA: TGTGCCAGTACCACGGCGGACAGAAAGGGCACTGAAGCTTTCTTT

V: TRBV11-3
J: TRBJ2-3
size: many
length: 18
D: -
CDR3: CASSLGAWLATDTDTQYF
DNA: TGTGCCAGCAGCTTAGGGGCGTGGCTAGCTACCGACACAGATACGCAGTATTTT

V: TRBV5-1
J: TRBJ1-3
size: many
length: 14
D: -
CDR3: CASSLGGAGNTIYF
DNA: TGCGCCAGCAGCTTGGGGGGGGCTGGAAACACCATATATTTT

V: TRBV6-1
J: TRBJ1-5
size: many
length: 16
D: TRBD1
CDR3: CASSLGTGEFNQPQHF
DNA: TGTGCCAGCAGTCTCGGGACAGGGGAGTTTAATCAGCCCCAGCATTTT

V: TRBV30
J: TRBJ1-2
size: -
length: 13
D: TRBD1
CDR3: CAWERQGVYGYTF
DNA: TGTGCCTGGGAAAGACAGGGGGTTTATGGCTACACCTTC

V: TRBV11-1
J: TRBJ2-1
size: -
length: 18
D: TRBD2
CDR3: CASSLFQSGRAHINEQFF
DNA: TGTGCCAGCAGCTTATTTCAAAGCGGGAGGGCCCATATCAATGAGCAGTTCTTC

V: TRBV6-1
J: TRBJ2-1
size: -
length: 15
D: -
CDR3: CASSERGVRHNEQFF
DNA: TGTGCCAGCAGTGAAAGGGGGGTTCGACACAATGAGCAGTTCTTC

V: TRBV18
J: TRBJ2-2
size: many
length: 15
D: -
CDR3: CASSSATGNTGELFF
DNA: TGTGCCAGCTCATCAGCGACAGGGAACACCGGGGAGCTGTTTTTT

V: TRBV6-1
J: TRBJ1-1
size: many
length: 11
D: -
CDR3: CASSQYTEAFF
DNA: TGTGCCAGCAGTCAGTACACTGAAGCTTTCTTT

V: TRBV19
J: TRBJ2-2
size: many
length: 15
D: -
CDR3: CASSWDFASTGELFF
DNA: TGTGCCAGTAGTTGGGACTTTGCATCCACCGGGGAGCTGTTTTTT

V: TRBV4-2
J: TRBJ2-3
size: many
length: 16
D: -
CDR3: CASSQGSGRVTDTQYF
DNA: TGTGCCAGCAGCCAAGGTTCAGGCAGGGTTACAGATACGCAGTATTTT

V: TRBV19
J: TRBJ2-5
size: many
length: 13
D: -
CDR3: CASSGRNQETQYF
DNA: TGTGCCAGTAGCGGGCGAAACCAAGAGACCCAGTACTTC

V: TRBV5-5
J: TRBJ2-1
size: many
length: 15
D: TRBD2
CDR3: CASSLGSGGLNEQFF
DNA: TGTGCCAGCAGCTTGGGTAGCGGGGGACTGAATGAGCAGTTCTTC

V: TRBV5-1
J: TRBJ2-6
size: -
length: 17
D: -
CDR3: CASSLSRSVSGANVLTF
DNA: TGCGCCAGCAGCTTGAGCAGGAGTGTATCTGGGGCCAACGTCCTGACTTTC

V: TRBV5-6
J: TRBJ1-3
size: many
length: 15
D: TRBD1
CDR3: CASSFGQGAGNTIYF
DNA: TGTGCCAGCAGCTTCGGACAGGGCGCTGGAAACACCATATATTTT

V: TRBV6-1
J: TRBJ2-7
size: -
length: 16
D: -
CDR3: CASSTWGGQGVYEQYF
DNA: TGTGCCAGCAGTACCTGGGGGGGGCAGGGAGTGTACGAGCAGTACTTC